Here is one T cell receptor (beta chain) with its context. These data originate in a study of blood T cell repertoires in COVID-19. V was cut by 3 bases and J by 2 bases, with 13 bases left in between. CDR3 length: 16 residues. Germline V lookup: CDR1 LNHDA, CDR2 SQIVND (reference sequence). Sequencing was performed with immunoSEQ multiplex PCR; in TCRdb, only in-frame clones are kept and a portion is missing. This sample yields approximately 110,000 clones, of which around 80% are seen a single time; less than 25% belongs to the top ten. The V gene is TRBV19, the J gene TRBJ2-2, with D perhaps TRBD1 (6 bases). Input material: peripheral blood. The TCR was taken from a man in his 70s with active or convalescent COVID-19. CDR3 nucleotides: TGTGCCAGTAGTATCTCCGGGACATCTAACACCGGGGAGCTGTTTTTT. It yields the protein CASSISGTSNTGELFF.